Sequencing of this T cell receptor beta chain was carried out in a study of blood T cell repertoires in COVID-19. Across the study: T cells, B-cell-depleted T cells, or PBMCs supplied cDNA or gDNA.

V shed 4 bases and J 0 bases; nucleotides not matched to a gene: 8. CDR1 is SGHDT, CDR2 YYEEEE, per germline. The CDR3 has 19 amino acids. The cohort comprised adults aged roughly 18 to 95 years residing in about 25 US areas. Assignments of participants to cohorts depended upon their own reported clinical history. Original analysis: By means of reference gene primer amplification, nucleated cell counts were estimated. Assay: immunoSEQ multiplex PCR; the TCRdb copy retains only in-frame clones and omits some. The DNA gave D and trimming, while V, J and clone size come from that table. Of hundreds of thousands of clones in the sample, roughly 89% were seen once.

The V gene is TRBV5-6, the J gene TRBJ2-1; 15 bases agree with TRBD2. Material: PBMCs or T cells enriched from blood (not recorded which). The source of this sequence is a woman between 45 and 65 years old who had been exposed to COVID-19. As DNA, the CDR3 is TGTGCCAGCAGCCCTATTGGGACTAGCGGGGGGAGCTCCTACAATGAGCAGTTCTTC. Residues: CASSPIGTSGGSSYNEQFF. The entire variable domain, with the rest obtained from reference TRBV5-6 and TRBJ2-1, is as follows: DAGVTQSPTHLIKTRGQQVTLRCSPKSGHDTVSWYQQALGQGPQFIFQYYEEEERQRGNFPDRFSGHQFPNYSSELNVNALLLGDSALYLCASSPIGTSGGSSYNEQFFGPGTRLTVL.